This TCR beta chain derives from a study of cytomegalovirus exposure and HLA in healthy donors. The PCR used 60 Vbeta and 13 Jbeta primers. TCRdb's copy holds only in-frame clones and misses some; the assay was immunoSEQ multiplex PCR. The data hold roughly 150,000 clones, with about 70% observed a single time. Points from the study as a whole: Sequencing had likely introduced a cluster of highly shared sequence variants as an artifact.

Worth noting for this clone: Its antigen is not known.

Trimming at V came to 1 base and at J to 6 bases, leaving 6 bases not matched to a gene. Germline V CDR1 and CDR2: SGHTA, FQGNSA. This CDR3 has 15 amino acids. This sequence was found in a woman aged 60 to 75 in good health and CMV-seropositive. The chain uses TRBV7-2 and TRBJ1-5; 7 nucleotides line up with TRBD1. The sequencing input was PBMCs. This chain's CDR3 is CASSLEGGWGQPQHF. CDR3 DNA sequence: TGTGCCAGCAGCTTAGAAGGGGGCTGGGGTCAGCCCCAGCATTTT.